The entry that follows covers one TCR beta chain sequence. Its antigen remains unknown. This sample stems from a study of T-cell reconstitution after alpha-beta-depleted transplantation in children. From germline, CDR1 is SNHLY and CDR2 FYNNEI. V lost 6 bases and J lost 1, with 12 bases in between. The CDR3 contains 14 residues. The study, taken as a whole, reports: Reported findings indicate that, about two months after transplant, alpha-beta T cells came from several hundred expanded clones, which were derived from non-depleted graft cells. T-cell numbers and diversity, one year after transplant, stemmed largely from T cells that were newly produced. Several patients had high TCRbeta diversity at day 60; it came from surviving recipient T cells and thymic progenitors.

The TCRbeta library was prepared with unique molecular identifiers. Each CDR3 protein is one row after TCRdb ran MiXCR on the PCR reads. The table has 800,000 to 1,000,000 distinct CDR3 sequences, under 30% seen once; the top ten hold about 28%. The chain combines TRBV2 with TRBJ1-1; TRBD1 might be the D (5 bases). The sequenced sample was PBMCs, mostly from graft donor cells, obtained 360 days after TCRalphabeta/CD19-depleted stem cell transplant. This sequence was found in a boy younger than two who had a stem cell transplant for SCID, so the T cells may come from the graft donor. CDR3 in DNA: TGTGCCAGCAGGATGACAGAGAAGAACACTGAAGCTTTCTTT. This sequence encodes CASRMTEKNTEAFF.